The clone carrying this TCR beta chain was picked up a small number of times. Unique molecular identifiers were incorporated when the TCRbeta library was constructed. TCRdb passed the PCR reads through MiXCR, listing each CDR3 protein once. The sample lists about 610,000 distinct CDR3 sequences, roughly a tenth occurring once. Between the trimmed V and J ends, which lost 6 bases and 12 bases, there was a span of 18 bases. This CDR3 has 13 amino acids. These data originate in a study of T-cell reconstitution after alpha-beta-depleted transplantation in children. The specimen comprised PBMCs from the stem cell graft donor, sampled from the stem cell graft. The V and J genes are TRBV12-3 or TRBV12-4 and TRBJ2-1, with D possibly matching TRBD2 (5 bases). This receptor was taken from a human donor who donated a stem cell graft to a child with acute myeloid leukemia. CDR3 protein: CASSPRKGVRQFF. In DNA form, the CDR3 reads TGTGCCAGCAGCCCTCGAAAGGGAGTTCGGCAGTTCTTC.